This TCR beta chain appears in the sequencing data of a study of a mutant IDH1 vaccine in newly diagnosed glioma. Turning to the study itself: Patients received vaccination from 4-6 weeks after radiotherapy alone, or with temozolomide cycles. Radiotherapy, temozolomide, or both had been given previously, and both were given to most. Broader study findings: Of all patients, around 94% showed vaccine-induced immune responses.

Notes on this clone: Its cognate antigen is unknown.

Indicated time point: week 5, during vaccination. All doses held 300 ug of mutant IDH1 20-mer peptide, with topical imiquimod. The donors' diagnosis was new WHO grade 3 or 4 astrocytoma that was IDH1-mutant and ATRX-lost. Per germline, CDR1 MNHNS and CDR2 SASEGT. V gave up 4 bases and J gave up 2 bases, with 8 bases separating them. CDR3 length equals 13 residues. Method: immunoSEQ multiplex PCR; TCRdb's copy keeps in-frame clones and lacks some. Of around 58,000 clones listed, approximately 82% are singletons. The chain couples TRBV6-1 to TRBJ1-2; D unclear. This TCR came from a young man with glioma. Specimen: PBMCs, collected from a glioma patient whose treatment included an IDH1 peptide vaccine. CDR3 residues: CASSGYINYGYTF. CDR3 coding DNA: TGTGCCAGCAGTGGCTACATAAACTATGGCTACACCTTC.